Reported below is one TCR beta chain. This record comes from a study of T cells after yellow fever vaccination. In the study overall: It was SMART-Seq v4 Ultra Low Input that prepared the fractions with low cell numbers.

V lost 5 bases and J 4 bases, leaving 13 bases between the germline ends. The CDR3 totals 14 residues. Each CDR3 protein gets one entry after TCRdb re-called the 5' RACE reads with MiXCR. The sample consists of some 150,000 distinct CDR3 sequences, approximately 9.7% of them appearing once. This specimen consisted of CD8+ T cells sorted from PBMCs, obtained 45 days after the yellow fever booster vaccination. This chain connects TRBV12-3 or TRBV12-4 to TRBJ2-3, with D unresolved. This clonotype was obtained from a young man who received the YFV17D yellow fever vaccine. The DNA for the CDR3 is TGTGCCAGCAGTGGTTTCGAGCCTCCAGATACGCAGTATTTT. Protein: CASSGFEPPDTQYF.